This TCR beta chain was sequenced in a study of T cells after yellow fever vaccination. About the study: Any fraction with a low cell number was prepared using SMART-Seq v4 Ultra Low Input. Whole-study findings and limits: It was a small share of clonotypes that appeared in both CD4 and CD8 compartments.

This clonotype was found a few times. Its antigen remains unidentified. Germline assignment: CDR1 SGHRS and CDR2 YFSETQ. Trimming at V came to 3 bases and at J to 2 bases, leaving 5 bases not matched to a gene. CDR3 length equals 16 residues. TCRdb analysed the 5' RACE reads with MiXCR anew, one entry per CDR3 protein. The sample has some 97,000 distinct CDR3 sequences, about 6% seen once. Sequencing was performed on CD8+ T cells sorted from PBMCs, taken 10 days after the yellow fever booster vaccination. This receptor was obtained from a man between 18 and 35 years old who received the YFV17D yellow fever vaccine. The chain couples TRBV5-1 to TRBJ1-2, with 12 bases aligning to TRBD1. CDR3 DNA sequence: TGCGCCAGCAGCTCCGGGACAGGGGGCGGCAACTATGGCTACACCTTC. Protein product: CASSSGTGGGNYGYTF.